This T cell receptor (beta chain) was observed in a study of shared clonotypes between healthy human individuals. Study observations and caveats: Rarefaction showed sorted-subset sequencing was incomplete despite large depth. A handful of donors showed sharing of around 5% of naive CD4 clonotypes. Only blood was sampled; tissue repertoires likely differ.

Data came from immunoSEQ multiplex PCR; TCRdb stores just in-frame clones and leaves some out. This table holds 550,000 to 850,000 clones, around 74% found once. The CDR3 runs to 16 residues. V was shortened by 6 bases and J by 4 bases, with 22 bases between the two germline ends. Germline V lookup: CDR1 SGHNT, CDR2 YYREEE (reference sequence). About this clone itself: Its antigen is still unknown.

CD4+ cell separation produced CD45RA+ naive and CD45RA-negative memory subsets. Sequenced material: memory CD4+ T cells sorted from blood. Subset defined: CD45RA-negative fraction. V and J are TRBV5-4 and TRBJ2-5; D may be TRBD1 or TRBD2 (5 bases each). This TCR derives from a woman in her thirties in good health. This chain's CDR3 is CASTGAGVGRGETQYF. CDR3 bases: TGTGCCAGCACCGGGGCCGGGGTAGGTCGGGGAGAGACCCAGTACTTC.